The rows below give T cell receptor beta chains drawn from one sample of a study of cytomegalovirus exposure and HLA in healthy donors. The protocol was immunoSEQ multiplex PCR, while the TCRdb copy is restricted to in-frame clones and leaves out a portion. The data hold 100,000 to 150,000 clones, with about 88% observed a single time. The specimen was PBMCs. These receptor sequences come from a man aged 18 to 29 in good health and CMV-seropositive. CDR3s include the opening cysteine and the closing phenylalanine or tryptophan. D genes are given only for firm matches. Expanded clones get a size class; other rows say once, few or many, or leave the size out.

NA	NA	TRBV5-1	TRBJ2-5	TGCGCCAGCAGCTTGGTTCACAGCAACAAGGATACCCAGTACTTC	CASSLVHSNKDTQYF
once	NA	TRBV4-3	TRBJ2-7	TGCGCCAGCAGCCACACATTGGGCAGCCGTTACGAGCAGTACTTC	CASSHTLGSRYEQYF
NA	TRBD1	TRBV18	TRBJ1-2	TGTGCCAGCTCACCTAACCCGGACAGGAGGAACTATGGCTACACCTTC	CASSPNPDRRNYGYTF
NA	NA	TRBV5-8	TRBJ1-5	TGTGCCAGCAGCTTACAGGGAGGGGGTTTTAATCAGCCCCAGCATTTT	CASSLQGGGFNQPQHF
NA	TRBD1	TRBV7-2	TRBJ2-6	TGTGCCAGCAGCCGACAGGGGGCTGGGGCCAACGTCCTGACTTTC	CASSRQGAGANVLTF
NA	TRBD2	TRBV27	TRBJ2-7	TGTGCCAGCAGTTTGCTCACTAGCGGGGGTATCTCCTACGAGCAGTACTTC	CASSLLTSGGISYEQYF
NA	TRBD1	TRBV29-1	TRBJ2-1	TGCAGCGGGCTAGGACAGGGGGCTTGGGGTGAGCAGTTCTTC	CSGLGQGAWGEQFF
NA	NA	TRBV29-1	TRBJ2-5	TGCAGCGTTGTTGGCGGGCCCCGGATTCCGGAGACCCAGTACTTC	CSVVGGPRIPETQYF
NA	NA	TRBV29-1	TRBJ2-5	TGCAGCGTCGGAGGGGCAGAAGAGACCCAGTACTTC	CSVGGAEETQYF
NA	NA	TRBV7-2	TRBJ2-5	TGTGCCAGCAGCTGGGCAGGGAAAGAGACCCAGTACTTC	CASSWAGKETQYF
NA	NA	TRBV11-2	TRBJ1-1	TGTGCCAGCAGCCCATATATAGAGCCGATGGCTTTCTTT	CASSPYIEPMAFF